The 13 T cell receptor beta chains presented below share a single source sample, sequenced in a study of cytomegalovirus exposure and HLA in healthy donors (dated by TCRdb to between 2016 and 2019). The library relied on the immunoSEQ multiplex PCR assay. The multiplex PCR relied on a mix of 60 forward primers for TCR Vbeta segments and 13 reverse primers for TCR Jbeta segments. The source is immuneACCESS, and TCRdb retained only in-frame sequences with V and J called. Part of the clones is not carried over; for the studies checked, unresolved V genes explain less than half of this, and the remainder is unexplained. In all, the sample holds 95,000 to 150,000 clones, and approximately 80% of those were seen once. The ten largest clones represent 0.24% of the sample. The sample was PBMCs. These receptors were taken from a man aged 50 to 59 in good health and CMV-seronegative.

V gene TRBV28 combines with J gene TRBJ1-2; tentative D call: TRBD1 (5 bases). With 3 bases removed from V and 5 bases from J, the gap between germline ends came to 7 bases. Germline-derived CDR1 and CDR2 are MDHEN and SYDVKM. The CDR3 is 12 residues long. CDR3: CASSFREYGYTF. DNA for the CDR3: TGTGCCAGCAGTTTCAGGGAATATGGCTACACCTTC.

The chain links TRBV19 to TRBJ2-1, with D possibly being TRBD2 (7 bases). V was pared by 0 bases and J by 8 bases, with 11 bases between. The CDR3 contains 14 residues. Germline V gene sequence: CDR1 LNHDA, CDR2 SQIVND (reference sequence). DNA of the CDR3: TGTGCCAGTAGTATAGATCCGGGGGGCGATGAGCAGTTCTTC. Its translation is CASSIDPGGDEQFF.

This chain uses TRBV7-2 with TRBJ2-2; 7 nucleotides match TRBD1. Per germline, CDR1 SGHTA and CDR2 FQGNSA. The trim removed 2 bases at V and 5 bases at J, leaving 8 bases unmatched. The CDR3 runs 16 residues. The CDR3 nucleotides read TGTGCCAGCAGCTTAAACCCGGGACAGATGACCGGGGAGCTGTTTTTT. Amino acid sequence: CASSLNPGQMTGELFF.

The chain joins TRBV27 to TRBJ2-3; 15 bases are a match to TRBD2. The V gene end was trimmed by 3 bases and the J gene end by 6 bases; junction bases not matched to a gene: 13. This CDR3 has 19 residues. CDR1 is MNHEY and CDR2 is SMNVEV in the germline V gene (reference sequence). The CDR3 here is CASSFLGGLAGGTSDTQYF. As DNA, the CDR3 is TGTGCCAGCAGTTTCCTCGGGGGACTAGCGGGGGGCACCTCGGATACGCAGTATTTT.

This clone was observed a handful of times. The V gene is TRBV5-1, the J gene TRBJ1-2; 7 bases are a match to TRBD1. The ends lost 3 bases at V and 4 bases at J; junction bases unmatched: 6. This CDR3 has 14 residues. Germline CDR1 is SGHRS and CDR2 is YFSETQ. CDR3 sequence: CASSSQGGSYGYTF. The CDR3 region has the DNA TGCGCCAGCAGCTCGCAGGGGGGAAGCTATGGCTACACCTTC.

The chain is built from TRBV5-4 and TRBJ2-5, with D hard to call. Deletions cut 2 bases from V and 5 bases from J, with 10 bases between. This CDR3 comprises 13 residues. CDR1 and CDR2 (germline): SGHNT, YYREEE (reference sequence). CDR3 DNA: TGTGCCAGCAGCTTTCCGGGTGTGGAGACCCAGTACTTC. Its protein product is CASSFPGVETQYF.

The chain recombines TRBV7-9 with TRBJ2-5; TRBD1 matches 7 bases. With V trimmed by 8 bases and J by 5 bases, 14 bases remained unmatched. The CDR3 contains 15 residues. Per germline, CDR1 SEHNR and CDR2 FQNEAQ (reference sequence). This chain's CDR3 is CASQVGQAPRETQYF. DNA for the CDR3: TGTGCCAGCCAGGTCGGACAGGCCCCCCGGGAGACCCAGTACTTC. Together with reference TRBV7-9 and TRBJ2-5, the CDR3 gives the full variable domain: DTGVSQNPRHKITKRGQNVTFRCDPISEHNRLYWYRQTLGQGPEFLTYFQNEAQLEKSRLLSDRFSAERPKGSFSTLEIQRTEQGDSAMYLCASQVGQAPRETQYFGPGTRLLVL.

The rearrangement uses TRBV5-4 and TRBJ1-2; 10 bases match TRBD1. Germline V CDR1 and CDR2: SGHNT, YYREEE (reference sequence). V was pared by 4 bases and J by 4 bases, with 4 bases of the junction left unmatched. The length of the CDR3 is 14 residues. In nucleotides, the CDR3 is TGTGCCAGCAGCCCCCGGACAGGGGGCTATGGCTACACCTTC. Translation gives CASSPRTGGYGYTF.

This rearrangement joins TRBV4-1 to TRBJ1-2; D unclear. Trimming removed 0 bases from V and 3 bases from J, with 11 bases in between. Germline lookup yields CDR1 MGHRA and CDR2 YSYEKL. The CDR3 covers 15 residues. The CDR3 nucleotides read TGCGCCAGCAGCCAAGATCCTGCCCGAGACTATGGCTACACCTTC. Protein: CASSQDPARDYGYTF.

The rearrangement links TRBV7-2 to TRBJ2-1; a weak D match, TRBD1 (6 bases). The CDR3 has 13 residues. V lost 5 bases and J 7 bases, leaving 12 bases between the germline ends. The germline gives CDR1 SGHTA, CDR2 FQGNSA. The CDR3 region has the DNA TGTGCCAGCAGCCCGGAACAGGGTAATGAGCAGTTCTTC. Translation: CASSPEQGNEQFF.

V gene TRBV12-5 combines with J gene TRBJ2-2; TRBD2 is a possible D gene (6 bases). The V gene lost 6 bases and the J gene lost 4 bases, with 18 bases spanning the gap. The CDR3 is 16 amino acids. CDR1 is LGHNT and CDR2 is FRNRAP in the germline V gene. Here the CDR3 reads CASGQPPGEGTGELFF. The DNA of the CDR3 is TGTGCTAGTGGGCAGCCCCCGGGGGAAGGCACCGGGGAGCTGTTTTTT.

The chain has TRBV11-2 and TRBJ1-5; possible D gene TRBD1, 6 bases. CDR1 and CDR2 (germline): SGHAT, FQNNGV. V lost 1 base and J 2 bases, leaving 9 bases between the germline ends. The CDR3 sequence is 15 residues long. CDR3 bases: TGTGCCAGCAGCTTAGCAGCAGGGGGCAATCAGCCCCAGCATTTT. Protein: CASSLAAGGNQPQHF.

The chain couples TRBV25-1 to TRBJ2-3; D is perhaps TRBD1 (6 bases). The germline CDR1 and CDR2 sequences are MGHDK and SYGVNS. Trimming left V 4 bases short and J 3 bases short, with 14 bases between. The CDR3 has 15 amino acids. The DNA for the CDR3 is TGTGCCAGCAGTGCCCAAAAAACAGGGACAGATACGCAGTATTTT. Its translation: CASSAQKTGTDTQYF.